These T cell receptor beta chains were read from a single sample in a study of T cell changes during pregnancy in multiple sclerosis. Only in-frame clones appear in the TCRdb table, and some are missing; sequencing was by immunoSEQ multiplex PCR. Seen here are approximately 63,000 clones, 91% observed once, and the top ten hold 1% to 1.5%. Specimen: peripheral blood, collected after pregnancy. These TCRs come from a female donor in good health, enrolled as a control in a pregnancy study. The CDR3 runs from the conserved cysteine through the conserved F or W.

V	J	length	CDR3
TRBV10-1	TRBJ2-2	19	CASSVLTWERGLNTGELFF
TRBV7-7	TRBJ2-1	16	CASSADFGTSLYEQFF
TRBV9	TRBJ2-7	15	CASSVGAGGTYEQYF
TRBV9	TRBJ1-4	14	CASSVPGDNEKLFF
TRBV19	TRBJ1-1	14	CASTWRQGNTEAFF
TRBV5-4	TRBJ2-5	13	CASSAINLETQYF
TRBV5-6	TRBJ1-5	15	CASSLEGGADQPQHF
TRBV6-1	TRBJ2-2	14	CASSPTEGTGELFF
TRBV6-6	TRBJ2-1	14	CASRIAGENNEQFF
TRBV7-3	TRBJ1-2	14	CASSSFQVNYGYTF
TRBV20-1	TRBJ1-2	11	CSALTGVGYTF
TRBV6-5	TRBJ1-2	13	CASSLGQGGGYTF
TRBV7-8	TRBJ2-5	14	CASSSDSYQETQYF
TRBV7-8	TRBJ2-3	16	CASSFRRTAYTDTQYF
TRBV5-1	TRBJ1-6	14	CASSGGQRYSPLHF
TRBV30	TRBJ2-7	16	CAWSAPPTGLLYEQYF
TRBV11-3	TRBJ2-3	13	CASSLAGLDTQYF
TRBV5-1	TRBJ1-2	18	CASSSTGTGAPANYGYTF
TRBV15	TRBJ1-1	16	CATSTSPAGAGTEAFF
TRBV7-2	TRBJ2-7	16	CASSLKGSGGGYEQYF
TRBV30	TRBJ1-5	14	CAWNGGTSNQPQHF
TRBV11-3	TRBJ2-2	15	CASSLVSRGTGELFF
TRBV9	TRBJ1-2	15	CASSPRDRSNYGYTF
TRBV9	TRBJ1-6	15	CASSGKTGANSPLHF
TRBV7-9	TRBJ2-7	14	CASRPGGSAYEQYF
TRBV7-6	TRBJ1-1	13	CASSSEAMTEAFF
TRBV18	TRBJ2-7	15	CASSPGGIKPYEQYF
TRBV7-9	TRBJ1-6	11	CASSTDSPLHF
TRBV7-9	TRBJ2-1	13	CASSLDSMNEQFF
TRBV30	TRBJ2-1	14	CAWSLGGGYNEQFF
TRBV7-9	TRBJ2-7	15	CASSSTGTGDYEQYF
TRBV29-1	TRBJ2-3	15	CSARAGAESTDTQYF
TRBV2	TRBJ2-5	13	CASKETLKETQYF
TRBV27	TRBJ2-3	15	CASPPSGQGADTQYF
TRBV10-3	TRBJ1-1	15	CAISEIRTGSAEAFF
TRBV18	TRBJ1-4	14	CASSPSDRKEKLFF
TRBV7-2	TRBJ2-7	15	CASSLEAGGPYEQYF
TRBV30	TRBJ1-1	16	CAWSQNLGTGNTEAFF
TRBV2	TRBJ1-1	14	CASSERQGFTEAFF
TRBV6-1	TRBJ1-1	14	CASSTGGRHTEAFF
TRBV25-1	TRBJ1-5	15	CASSESGFSNQPQHF
TRBV25-1	TRBJ2-3	14	CASSWGQGRDTQYF
TRBV9	TRBJ1-6	15	CASSGRRRANSPLHF
TRBV7-2	TRBJ1-6	15	CASSLRQGGDSPLHF
TRBV30	TRBJ2-1	13	CAWSVGTHNEQFF
TRBV7-2	TRBJ2-1	15	CASSQHQGAYNEQFF
TRBV5-1	TRBJ1-1	15	CASSLPGGMNTEAFF
TRBV7-2	TRBJ2-1	17	CASSLGGAGGPVSGQFF
TRBV5-4	TRBJ2-7	15	CASSSSRDIIYEQYF
TRBV19	TRBJ1-1	14	CASSIPRMNTEAFF
TRBV5-8	TRBJ1-6	12	CASSLLNSPLHF
TRBV5-1	TRBJ2-7	15	CASSQGLTLGYEQYF
TRBV4-3	TRBJ1-5	16	CASSQEGKGGNQPQHF
TRBV7-3	TRBJ2-1	15	CASSLNSGGVDEQFF
TRBV6-1	TRBJ2-7	14	CASSEVTFPYEQYF
TRBV6-1	TRBJ1-2	12	CASSERGGGYTF
TRBV7-2	TRBJ1-2	14	CASSFAGDNYGYTF